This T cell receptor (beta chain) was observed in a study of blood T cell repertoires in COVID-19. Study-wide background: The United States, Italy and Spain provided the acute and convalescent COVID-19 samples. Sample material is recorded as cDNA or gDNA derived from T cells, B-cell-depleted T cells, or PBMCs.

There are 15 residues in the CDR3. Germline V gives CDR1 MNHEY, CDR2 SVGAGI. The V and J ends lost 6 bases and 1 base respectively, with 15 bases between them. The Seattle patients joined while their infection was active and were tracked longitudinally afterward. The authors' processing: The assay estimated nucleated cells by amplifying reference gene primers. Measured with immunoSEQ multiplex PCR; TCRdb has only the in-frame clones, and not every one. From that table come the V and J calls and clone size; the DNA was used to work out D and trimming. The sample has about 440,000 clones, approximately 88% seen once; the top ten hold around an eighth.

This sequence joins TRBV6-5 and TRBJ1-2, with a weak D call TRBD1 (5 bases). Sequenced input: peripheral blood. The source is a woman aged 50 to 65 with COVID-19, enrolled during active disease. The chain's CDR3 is CASRKGTGGNYGYTF. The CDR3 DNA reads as TGTGCCAGCAGGAAGGGGACGGGGGGTAACTATGGCTACACCTTC.